A single sample is the source of the 7 T cell receptor beta chains below, sequenced in a study of blood T cell repertoires in COVID-19. Sequencing was performed with immunoSEQ multiplex PCR; in TCRdb, only in-frame clones are kept and a portion is missing. The profile shows a few hundred thousand clones, 70% to 90% of them singletons. Sample: peripheral blood. The receptor source for this set is a woman in her thirties with COVID-19, enrolled during active disease.

V gene TRBV19 combines with J gene TRBJ1-4; D unresolved. With 4 bases removed from V and 2 bases from J, the gap between germline ends came to 14 bases. Germline V gives CDR1 LNHDA, CDR2 SQIVND (reference sequence). This CDR3 region has 16 residues. The CDR3 reads CASSTAERETNEKLFF. The CDR3 nucleotides read TGTGCCAGTAGTACGGCGGAGAGGGAGACTAATGAAAAACTGTTTTTT.

The genes are TRBV12-5 and TRBJ2-1, with unresolved D. The ends were cut back, 5 bases at V and 8 bases at J, with 16 bases in the middle. The germline CDR1 and CDR2 sequences are LGHNT and FRNRAP. The CDR3 is 14 amino acids. The CDR3 protein is CASGATYSADEQFF. The DNA of the CDR3 is TGTGCTAGTGGTGCCACCTATTCGGCGGATGAGCAGTTCTTC.

This chain joins TRBV14 and TRBJ1-4; 9 bases match TRBD1. Germline assignment: CDR1 SGHDN and CDR2 FVKESK. The V gene end was trimmed by 4 bases and the J gene end by 5 bases; junction bases not matched to a gene: 5. There are 15 residues in the CDR3. The CDR3 loop is CASSPNRGQNEKLFF. DNA for the CDR3: TGTGCCAGCAGCCCCAACAGGGGGCAGAATGAAAAACTGTTTTTT.

The J gene is TRBJ2-3, the V gene TRBV5-4; 9 bases agree with TRBD2. The CDR3 has 13 amino acids. The J segment lost 14 bases and the V segment lost 1 base, leaving 8 bases of the junction unmatched. From germline, CDR1 is SGHNT and CDR2 YYREEE (reference sequence). CDR3 protein: CASSLFGGGDGYF. The CDR3 bases are TGTGCCAGCAGCTTGTTCGGCGGGGGGGACGGGTATTTT.

The rearrangement joins TRBV19 to TRBJ2-7; a possible D gene is TRBD1 (6 bases). Germline CDR1 is LNHDA and CDR2 is SQIVND (reference sequence). There are 14 residues in the CDR3. V was pared by 9 bases and J by 1 base, with 16 bases between. The CDR3 spells CARLTGWGSYEQYF. DNA for the CDR3: TGTGCCAGACTAACAGGGTGGGGATCCTACGAGCAGTACTTC.

This clone was seen a handful of times. This chain uses TRBV7-9 with TRBJ2-6, with unresolved D. The CDR3 totals 15 residues. Germline-derived CDR1 and CDR2 are SEHNR and FQNEAQ (reference sequence). Trimming took off 5 bases at V and 2 bases at J, with 10 bases between the two ends. The CDR3 coding sequence is TGTGCCAGCAGCATGAGCGAGGCTGGGGCCAACGTCCTGACTTTC. It yields the protein CASSMSEAGANVLTF. The whole variable domain, filled in from reference TRBV7-9 and TRBJ2-6, reads DTGVSQNPRHKITKRGQNVTFRCDPISEHNRLYWYRQTLGQGPEFLTYFQNEAQLEKSRLLSDRFSAERPKGSFSTLEIQRTEQGDSAMYLCASSMSEAGANVLTFGAGSRLTVL.

The chain combines TRBV29-1 with TRBJ2-5; 7 positions match TRBD1. The CDR3 loop spans 13 amino acids. V gave up 7 bases and J gave up 7 bases; unmatched junction bases: 12. The germline CDR1 and CDR2 sequences are SQVTM and ANQGSEA. CDR3 sequence (DNA): TGCAGCGGCCAGACAGGGTTTAGCGCGACCCAGTACTTC. This gives the protein CSGQTGFSATQYF.